This record looks at one TCR beta chain sequence and its context. The CDR3 is 14 residues long. V was pared by 3 bases and J by 0 bases, with 8 bases between. The germline gives CDR1 MNHEY, CDR2 SMNVEV (reference sequence). The source of the sample is a study of blood T cells in healthy people across ages. The use of a sample-barcoded 5' primer and a J-beta primer mix characterized a second PCR of roughly 6 to 11 cycles. MiXCR was run by TCRdb on the 5' RACE reads, yielding one entry per CDR3 protein. The sample holds 790,000 or so distinct CDR3 sequences; approximately 60% are singletons and the top ten take roughly 24%.

This chain links TRBV27 with TRBJ1-2; a weak D match, TRBD1 (5 bases). The TCR sequence derives from a man in his forties in good health. Sequenced: blood. In nucleotides, the CDR3 is TGTGCCAGCAGTTTTGAGGGGACTAACTATGGCTACACCTTC. Amino acids: CASSFEGTNYGYTF.